This T cell receptor beta chain was sequenced in a study of CD4 and CD8 cells across lung adenocarcinoma regions. Localized lung adenocarcinoma, a non-small cell lung cancer, affected the donors. One entry per CDR3 protein results from TCRdb running MiXCR on the PCR reads. The data contain under 25,000 distinct CDR3 sequences, over 40% of them seen just once; the ten biggest clones take up 20% to 25%. This clonotype was observed at least ten times. The length of the CDR3 is 12 residues. The V gene's germline CDR1 is MNHNS and CDR2 SASEGT. V dropped 10 bases and J dropped 0; count of bases not matched to a gene: 3.

The chain links TRBV6-1 to TRBJ2-7; 7 positions match TRBD1. This receptor was taken from a male donor with lung adenocarcinoma. The CD4 and CD8 labels of this study may be unreliable. Input material: CD4+ T cells from the center of a lung tumor. Here the CDR3 reads CATWDSSYEQYF. CDR3 DNA sequence: TGTGCCACCTGGGACAGCTCCTACGAGCAGTACTTC.